The T cell receptor (beta chain) described here comes from a study of T cell responses to AZD1222 COVID-19 vaccine. Data came from immunoSEQ multiplex PCR; TCRdb stores just in-frame clones and leaves some out. The profile shows about 100,000 clones, roughly 86% of them singletons. Germline CDR1 SGDLS, CDR2 YYNGEE. Trimming at V came to 5 bases and at J to 12 bases, leaving 6 bases not matched to a gene. This CDR3 has 12 amino acids. Sequenced material: peripheral blood, taken on day 0 of MenACWY control vaccination. The sequence came from an adult in good health. The chain uses TRBV9 and TRBJ2-1, with TRBD1 matching over 9 bases. The CDR3 loop reads CASRGQGRSQFF. The CDR3 coding sequence is TGTGCCAGCAGGGGACAGGGTCGTTCGCAGTTCTTC.